A selection of T cell receptor beta chains follows, all from one sample in a study of technical replicates of blood from a few donors. The table came from immunoSEQ multiplex PCR; TCRdb's copy has only in-frame clones and leaves some out. This sample has about 14,000 clones, with 80% to 90% found just once. The sample comprised PBMCs. The receptors derive from a human donor in good health. Each CDR3 is given with its conserved first and last residue. A D gene is named only where the DNA matches it firmly. The listing skips clone size in some rows; elsewhere it reads once, few, many or a size class.

TRBV15	TRBD2	TRBJ2-7	-	CATSRELAEVYEQYF	TGTGCCACCAGCAGGGAACTAGCGGAGGTCTACGAGCAGTACTTC
TRBV7-8	TRBD1	TRBJ2-7	-	CASSARQGTYEQYF	TGTGCCAGCAGCGCCCGACAGGGAACCTACGAGCAGTACTTC
TRBV7-2	-	TRBJ1-5	-	CASSPRELNQPQHF	TGTGCCAGCAGTCCAAGGGAGCTCAATCAGCCCCAGCATTTT
TRBV4-2	-	TRBJ2-1	-	CASSPDNNEQFF	TGTGCCAGCAGCCCGGACAACAATGAGCAGTTCTTC
TRBV7-3	-	TRBJ1-3	-	CASSPFPLGNTIYF	TGTGCCAGCAGCCCCTTCCCCCTTGGAAACACCATATATTTT
TRBV7-3	TRBD2	TRBJ2-1	-	CASSPRGGPNEQFF	TGTGCCAGCAGCCCCCGGGGGGGCCCCAATGAGCAGTTCTTC
TRBV7-9	TRBD2	TRBJ2-7	few	CASSLASGSYEQYF	TGTGCCAGCAGCTTAGCTAGCGGGAGCTACGAGCAGTACTTC
TRBV5-1	-	TRBJ2-5	few	CASSLASLEETQYF	TGCGCCAGCAGCTTGGCCAGTCTCGAAGAGACCCAGTACTTC
TRBV18	TRBD1	TRBJ1-4	few	CASHDRATNEKLFF	TGTGCCAGCCACGACAGGGCAACTAATGAAAAACTGTTTTTT
TRBV4-2	TRBD2	TRBJ2-7	-	CASSKGLVDPYEQYF	TGTGCCAGCAGCAAGGGACTAGTGGATCCCTACGAGCAGTACTTC
TRBV7-9	TRBD2	TRBJ2-1	-	CASSTTSGQAYNEQFF	TGTGCCAGCAGCACGACTAGCGGGCAGGCGTACAATGAGCAGTTCTTC
TRBV5-4	TRBD1	TRBJ1-1	few	CASQITGDLMNTEAFF	TGTGCCAGCCAGATAACAGGGGACCTCATGAACACTGAAGCTTTCTTT
TRBV5-1	-	TRBJ2-1	-	CASSLQDSSYNEQFF	TGCGCCAGCAGCTTACAAGACTCCTCCTACAATGAGCAGTTCTTC
TRBV5-5	TRBD2	TRBJ2-3	-	CASSFLAGGLPYF	TGTGCCAGCAGCTTCCTAGCGGGAGGCCTGCCGTATTTT
TRBV30	-	TRBJ2-3	-	CAWDWSFTDTQYF	TGTGCCTGGGATTGGAGTTTCACAGATACGCAGTATTTT
TRBV4-1	-	TRBJ1-5	-	CASSQDGAGSNQPQHF	TGCGCCAGCAGCCAAGATGGGGCAGGTAGCAATCAGCCCCAGCATTTT
TRBV10-3	-	TRBJ2-3	-	CATQRGRDTDTQYF	TGTGCCACCCAACGGGGTCGGGACACAGATACGCAGTATTTT
TRBV5-5	-	TRBJ1-3	-	CASSLPGTSGNTIYF	TGTGCCAGCAGCCTCCCCGGGACAAGTGGAAACACCATATATTTT
TRBV6-5	TRBD2	TRBJ2-7	few	CASSSPSGTTYEQYF	TGTGCCAGCAGTTCACCTAGCGGGACTACCTACGAGCAGTACTTC
TRBV28	-	TRBJ2-1	-	CASSHRASYNEQFF	TGTGCCAGCAGTCACAGGGCGTCCTACAATGAGCAGTTCTTC
TRBV5-4	TRBD1	TRBJ2-2	-	CASSFGQATTGELFF	TGTGCCAGCAGCTTTGGACAGGCTACCACCGGGGAGCTGTTTTTT
TRBV27	-	TRBJ1-1	-	CASSPGINTEAFF	TGTGCCAGCAGTCCAGGGATTAACACTGAAGCTTTCTTT
TRBV7-9	TRBD2	TRBJ2-7	-	CASSLGTSGRPIEQYF	TGTGCCAGCAGCTTAGGGACTAGCGGGAGACCGATCGAGCAGTACTTC
TRBV6-6	TRBD2	TRBJ2-4	-	CASSSSGRDKNIQYF	TGTGCCAGCAGCTCTAGCGGGAGGGACAAAAACATTCAGTACTTC
TRBV28	TRBD1	TRBJ2-7	-	CASSRTDRAEQYF	TGTGCCAGCAGCCGTACCGACAGGGCCGAGCAGTACTTC
TRBV5-1	-	TRBJ2-1	once	CASSKIRANEQFF	TGCGCCAGCAGCAAGATCAGGGCCAATGAGCAGTTCTTC
TRBV10-3	-	TRBJ2-7	-	CAIVSQGFDEQYF	TGTGCCATCGTATCCCAGGGTTTCGACGAGCAGTACTTC
TRBV7-6	-	TRBJ2-1	-	CASSLFQGFANEQFF	TGTGCCAGCAGCTTATTCCAGGGTTTCGCCAATGAGCAGTTCTTC
TRBV9	-	TRBJ2-1	-	CASSEIPSSYNEQFF	TGTGCCAGCAGCGAGATCCCTAGCTCCTACAATGAGCAGTTCTTC
TRBV11-2	-	TRBJ2-7	-	CASSLGVRLAKFSYEQYF	TGTGCCAGCAGCTTAGGCGTTAGGCTAGCGAAATTCTCCTACGAGCAGTACTTC
TRBV7-9	TRBD2	TRBJ2-2	-	CASTPGLAFAGELFF	TGTGCCAGCACCCCGGGACTAGCGTTCGCCGGGGAGCTGTTTTTT
TRBV9	-	TRBJ2-7	-	CASSVGRGLTYEQYF	TGTGCCAGCAGCGTAGGAAGGGGATTGACCTACGAGCAGTACTTC